This is a list of T cell receptor beta chains from one sample in a study of blood T cell repertoires in COVID-19. Generated by immunoSEQ multiplex PCR, the TCRdb table keeps only in-frame clones and is missing some. This table holds 150,000 to 200,000 clones, approximately 82% found once. The specimen was PBMCs or T cells enriched from blood (not recorded which). These TCRs come from a woman aged 55-70 years with acute COVID-19. The CDR3 runs from the conserved cysteine through the conserved F or W. The order of the fields is D gene, CDR3 length, V gene, J gene, CDR3 DNA, CDR3 protein. A D gene is named only where the DNA matches it firmly.

d_call: NA; cdr3_length: 17; v_call: TRBV18; j_call: TRBJ2-6; cdr3_nt: TGTGCCAGCTCCTCATGGACGGGGAGCTCTGGGGCCAACGTCCTGACTTTC; cdr3_aa: CASSSWTGSSGANVLTF
d_call: TRBD2; cdr3_length: 19; v_call: TRBV19; j_call: TRBJ2-1; cdr3_nt: TGTGCCAGTAGTAGTCTAGGGACTAGCGGGGGCCTTTCCTACAATGAGCAGTTCTTC; cdr3_aa: CASSSLGTSGGLSYNEQFF
d_call: NA; cdr3_length: 13; v_call: TRBV15; j_call: TRBJ1-2; cdr3_nt: TGTGCCACCAGCAGAGATCTAAACTATGGCTACACCTTC; cdr3_aa: CATSRDLNYGYTF
d_call: TRBD2; cdr3_length: 15; v_call: TRBV9; j_call: TRBJ2-3; cdr3_nt: TGTGCCAGCAGCGTTAGCGGGGGGGCTACGGATACGCAGTATTTT; cdr3_aa: CASSVSGGATDTQYF
d_call: TRBD1; cdr3_length: 14; v_call: TRBV29-1; j_call: TRBJ1-2; cdr3_nt: TGCAGCGCCGGGGGGCAGGGGGCGATGGGTGGCTACACCTTC; cdr3_aa: CSAGGQGAMGGYTF
d_call: NA; cdr3_length: 15; v_call: TRBV5-1; j_call: TRBJ2-1; cdr3_nt: TGCGCCAGCAGAGGTCTAGCGAGCTCCTACAATGAGCAGTTCTTC; cdr3_aa: CASRGLASSYNEQFF
d_call: TRBD1; cdr3_length: 17; v_call: TRBV18; j_call: TRBJ1-3; cdr3_nt: TGTGCCAGCTCACCAGTCCCAGGACAGGGCTCGGGAAACACCATATATTTT; cdr3_aa: CASSPVPGQGSGNTIYF
d_call: TRBD1; cdr3_length: 20; v_call: TRBV6-4; j_call: TRBJ2-7; cdr3_nt: TGTGCCAGCAGCGACTTTACCGGGACAGGGTATGTTCACCTTGTCTACGAGCAGTACTTC; cdr3_aa: CASSDFTGTGYVHLVYEQYF
d_call: TRBD1; cdr3_length: 13; v_call: TRBV19; j_call: TRBJ1-1; cdr3_nt: TGTGCCAGTAGTCGCAGGGGGGACACTGAAGCTTTCTTT; cdr3_aa: CASSRRGDTEAFF
d_call: TRBD1; cdr3_length: 18; v_call: TRBV5-8; j_call: TRBJ1-4; cdr3_nt: TGTGCCAGCAGCTTGGCTAGACAGGGAGGCGTCGCTAATGAAAAACTGTTTTTT; cdr3_aa: CASSLARQGGVANEKLFF
d_call: NA; cdr3_length: 16; v_call: TRBV5-4; j_call: TRBJ2-2; cdr3_nt: TGTGCCAGCAGGCCGTCCGGGGGACCCGTTACCGGGGAGCTGTTTTTT; cdr3_aa: CASRPSGGPVTGELFF
d_call: NA; cdr3_length: 15; v_call: TRBV5-8; j_call: TRBJ1-5; cdr3_nt: TGTGCCAGCAGCCGACAGGACGGGGGCAATCAGCCCCAGCATTTT; cdr3_aa: CASSRQDGGNQPQHF